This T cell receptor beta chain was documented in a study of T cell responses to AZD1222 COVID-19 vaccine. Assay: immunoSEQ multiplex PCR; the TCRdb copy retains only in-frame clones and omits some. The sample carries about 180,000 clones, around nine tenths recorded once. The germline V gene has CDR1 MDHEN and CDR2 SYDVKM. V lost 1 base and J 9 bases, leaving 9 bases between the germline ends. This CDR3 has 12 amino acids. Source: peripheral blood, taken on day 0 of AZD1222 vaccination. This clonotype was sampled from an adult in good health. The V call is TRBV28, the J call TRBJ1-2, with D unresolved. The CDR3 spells CASSLLESRYTF. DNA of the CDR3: TGTGCCAGCAGTTTATTGGAAAGCCGCTACACCTTC.